The source of this T cell receptor beta chain is a study of low-dose radiotherapy and immunotherapy resistance in tumors. On the study more broadly: One day prior to radiation and immunotherapy, intravenous cyclophosphamide at 200 mg/m2 was given, repeated every two weeks.

Germline V lookup: CDR1 KGHDR, CDR2 SFDVKD. The V and J ends lost 9 bases and 5 bases respectively, with 22 bases between them. The CDR3 has 15 residues. Gene-specific TRAV and TRBV primers were used for first-strand cDNA, covering alpha and beta chains. TCR amplification ran roughly 20 PCR cycles using constant-region and V-primer adapter primers. In vitro transcription served to amplify the isolated mRNA. TCRdb reprocessed the reads with MiXCR, giving one entry per CDR3 protein. Of 35,000 to 50,000 distinct CDR3 sequences listed, roughly 30% are singletons. Specified time point: before trial treatment. Nivolumab, ipilimumab, aspirin, low-dose cyclophosphamide and low-dose radiotherapy were all administered to the donors. Patients qualified if they had advanced solid tumors that lacked tumor-infiltrating lymphocytes.

The material was PBMCs, obtained before treatment. The V call is TRBV24-1, the J call TRBJ2-7; D might be TRBD1 or TRBD2, each matching 5 bases. The receptor was isolated from a male donor with gallbladder cancer. The DNA of the CDR3 is TGTGCCACCGCTGGGGGTCTACCCGGCGTGAACGAGCAGTACTTC. Translation: CATAGGLPGVNEQYF.